This paragraph covers one T cell receptor beta chain sequence. The data derive from a study of blood T cell repertoires in COVID-19. The overall study: Acute and convalescent COVID-19 samples came from the United States, Italy and Spain. PBMCs, B-cell-depleted T cells, or T cells provided the cDNA or gDNA that made up the material.

Per germline, CDR1 SQVTM and CDR2 ANQGSEA. The CDR3 consists of 15 residues. Trimming stripped 1 base from V and 3 bases from J, with 15 bases between. As handled by the study authors: Reference gene primer amplification gave estimated nucleated cell counts. The repertoire was sequenced with immunoSEQ multiplex PCR; TCRdb's copy has only in-frame clones and lacks some. V, J and clone size reflect that table, while D and trimming were determined from the DNA. The top ten hold about 0.24% of the sample, which has some 700,000 clones, 70% to 90% seen once. Sequenced input: peripheral blood. The receptor was derived from a woman under 30 with acute or convalescent COVID-19. The genes are TRBV29-1 and TRBJ1-1; tentatively, D is TRBD1 (6 bases). The CDR3 spells CSVEGGRGSDTEAFF. The CDR3 DNA reads as TGCAGCGTTGAAGGGGGCAGGGGTAGTGACACTGAAGCTTTCTTT.